This TCR beta chain is drawn from a study of blood T cell repertoires in COVID-19. Study overall: The United States, Italy and Spain supplied acute and convalescent COVID-19 samples. The cDNA or gDNA used as material had been derived from T cells, B-cell-depleted T cells, or PBMCs.

Original methodology: Amplification from reference gene primers served as the basis for estimated nucleated cell counts. The assay was immunoSEQ multiplex PCR, and TCRdb's table has in-frame clones only and misses some. The DNA gave D and trimming, while V, J and clone size come from that table. The sample comprises about 130,000 clones, about 83% of which are singletons, and about 5.7% rests with the top ten. The CDR3 length is 13 residues. V lost 2 bases and J 6 bases, leaving 7 bases between the germline ends. Germline values: CDR1 MNHNY, CDR2 SVGAGI (reference sequence). What was sequenced was peripheral blood. The TCR sequence derives from a human donor in a cohort sampled during active COVID-19. V is TRBV6-6 and J is TRBJ1-4; D is undetermined. The CDR3 nucleotides read TGTGCCAGCAGTTACAGAGGAGATGAAAAACTGTTTTTT. Protein: CASSYRGDEKLFF.